Listed here is a single TCR beta chain. Its matching antigen is unknown. The PCR employed 60 Vbeta primers together with 13 Jbeta primers. Generated by immunoSEQ multiplex PCR, the TCRdb table keeps only in-frame clones and is missing some. The data hold around 300,000 clones, with around 66% observed a single time. Trimming took 6 bases from V and 0 from J, leaving 15 bases between them. The CDR3 consists of 15 residues. The germline V gene encodes CDR1 GTSNPN and CDR2 SVGIG (reference sequence). These data are taken from a study of cytomegalovirus exposure and HLA in healthy donors. Study-wide findings and caveats: With DRB1 most and HLA-C fewest, TCR association rates differed between HLA loci in a later analysis. Researchers reportedly found TCR beta sequences accurately predicted most subjects' HLA-A and HLA-B alleles.

The TCR was taken from a female donor in good health and CMV-seronegative. The specimen was PBMCs. The chain recombines TRBV30 with TRBJ1-3, with D perhaps matching TRBD1 (6 bases). The CDR3 loop reads CACGARTASGNTIYF. DNA for the CDR3: TGTGCCTGCGGAGCGAGGACAGCCTCTGGAAACACCATATATTTT.